This T cell receptor (beta chain) was obtained from a study of human T cells and chemical hapten exposure. Looking at the study overall: The sensitizer, 2% DPC, was used on approximately 2 cm by approximately 2 cm of upper inner arm skin.

Indicated time point: patch test 2, 6 weeks after DPC sensitization. This sample's treatment: therapeutic diphenylcyclopropenone sensitization with weekly scalp DPC. Blood sampling preceded each patch test application. TCRdb recomputed calls from the RACE reads with MiXCR, one row per CDR3 protein. The sample gives some 54,000 distinct CDR3 sequences, over 9.5% of which show up once; approximately 1.8% is in the top ten. The germline V and J ends were trimmed by 3 bases and 3 bases, with 6 bases remaining between them. From germline, CDR1 is MDHEN and CDR2 SYDVKM. This CDR3 is 12 amino acids long. The sequence was collected from a woman aged 45-59 years with alopecia areata. Some clones in this sample may be carry-over from other donors' samples. Specimen: whole blood, collected in connection with sensitization to the hapten diphenylcyclopropenone (DPC). This chain joins TRBV28 and TRBJ2-7; the D is unclear. In nucleotides, the CDR3 is TGTGCCAGCAGTTTCTTTAACTACGAGCAGTACTTC. It yields the protein CASSFFNYEQYF.